This T cell receptor (beta chain) was recorded in a study of post-analysis software for immune sequencing data. Across the whole study: Included among the disease courses, which were recorded for the cohort, were relapsing-remitting, secondary progressive and progressive-relapsing multiple sclerosis.

The authors incorporated unique molecular identifiers into the TCR beta cDNA libraries. TCRdb used MiXCR to reprocess the PCR reads, holding one entry per CDR3 protein. This sample has about 540,000 distinct CDR3 sequences; roughly 34% occur once, and the top ten carry around 6.1%. Concerning this clonotype: Its matching antigen is unknown.

Regarding the study as a whole: Patients showed TRBV5-6, TRBV5-1 and TRBV20-1 among about five TRBV segments more frequent than in controls. Multiple sclerosis patients showed significantly lower normalized Chao1 diversity than controls did.

Looked up from germline, CDR1 is LGHDT and CDR2 is YNNKEL (reference sequence). This CDR3 comprises 14 residues. V trimming: 1 base; J trimming: 5 bases; junction bases outside the gene matches: 3. The chain uses TRBV3-1 and TRBJ2-7; 9 bases are a match to TRBD1. The material sequenced was blood. The clonotype was recovered from a girl under 18 with multiple sclerosis. The CDR3 nucleotides read TGTGCCAGCAGCCAAGCCGGGACAGGGAACGAGCAGTACTTC. This codes for CASSQAGTGNEQYF.